This T cell receptor (beta chain) came from a study of cytomegalovirus exposure and HLA in healthy donors. This CDR3 spans 16 amino acids. J gave up 5 bases and V 4 bases, and 11 bases lay outside the gene matches. Germline V gene data show CDR1 as GTSNPN and CDR2 as SVGIG (reference sequence). This PCR relied on a set of 60 Vbeta primers and 13 Jbeta primers. As processed by the authors: Later, 80 million or so unique TCR beta chains were counted in an analysis, and some 9.9 million of them were shared. The assay was immunoSEQ multiplex PCR, and TCRdb's table has in-frame clones only and misses some. V and J calls and clone size follow that table, whereas D and trimming were derived from the DNA. The repertoire includes about 120,000 clones, 65% to 85% of them detected once, and roughly 6.2% sits in the top ten. The donors (healthy individuals) were bone marrow donors. Study results and limitations: Later work showed greater clonal expansion in HLA-associated TCR beta chains than in equally common others. Among TCR beta chains, those listed as cytomegalovirus-associated numbered roughly 150.

Comment on this clone: What it binds is not known.

Material: PBMCs. The sequence was collected from a man younger than 40 in good health and CMV-seropositive. This chain connects TRBV30 to TRBJ2-5; 12 bases agree with TRBD1. The CDR3 bases are TGTGCCTGGAAAGTGGCGGGACAGGGGGCAGGGGAGACCCAGTACTTC. This encodes CAWKVAGQGAGETQYF.